This T cell receptor (beta chain) was profiled in a study of beta chain features in type 1 diabetes. This clone was seen only a few times. CDR3 length equals 15 residues. The trim removed 2 bases at V and 6 bases at J, leaving 8 bases unmatched. Per the germline V gene, CDR1 is MGHDK and CDR2 is SYGVNS. Reverse transcribing all isolated RNA meant expressed TCRB transcripts were sequenced. The assay was immunoSEQ multiplex PCR, and TCRdb's table has in-frame clones only and misses some. Seen here are some 400,000 clones, more than 13% observed once, and the top ten hold under 0.02%. The sequenced sample consisted of naive CD4+ T cells from blood. The TCR sequence derives from a woman aged 18-29 years in good health. This sequence joins TRBV25-1 and TRBJ2-7, with 9 bases matching TRBD1. The DNA of the CDR3 is TGTGCCAGCAGTGAACTGGGACAGGGCAGTAGCGAGCAGTACTTC. Protein: CASSELGQGSSEQYF.